This paragraph covers one T cell receptor (beta chain) sequence. TCRdb's copy holds only in-frame clones and misses some; the assay was immunoSEQ multiplex PCR. The sample gives about 50,000 clones, about 88% of which show up once; 10% to 15% is in the top ten. The data originate from a study of CD4+ T cells in melanoma. V lost 9 bases, J lost 1 base, and 7 bases stayed unmatched. This CDR3 spans 14 amino acids. CDR1 is SNHLY and CDR2 is FYNNEI in the germline V gene. Sequences were obtained from peripheral blood. V gene TRBV2 combines with J gene TRBJ2-3; the match to TRBD2 covers 7 bases. The source of this sequence is a human donor with melanoma. Written as DNA, the CDR3 is TGTGCCAGGAATGAGCGGGGCCGCACAGATACGCAGTATTTT. Translated, it gives CARNERGRTDTQYF. The full variable domain, rest sourced from reference TRBV2 and TRBJ2-3, is EPEVTQTPSHQVTQMGQEVILRCVPISNHLYFYWYRQILGQKVEFLVSFYNNEISEKSEIFDDQFSVERPDGSNFTLKIRSTKLEDSAMYFCARNERGRTDTQYFGPGTRLTVL.